The present T cell receptor (beta chain) was sequenced within a study of cytomegalovirus exposure and HLA in healthy donors. Study findings and constraints: Rare TCR sequences dominated, though some public TCRs recurred in many donors. Analysis performed later found more than 15,000 TCR beta sequences associated with HLA alleles at 0.05 false discovery rate. It was 164 TCR beta chains that were listed as cytomegalovirus-associated.

Trimming at V came to 4 bases and at J to 0 bases, leaving 9 bases not matched to a gene. The CDR3 has 16 residues. The germline gives CDR1 SGDLS, CDR2 YYNGEE. Concerning this clone itself: Its antigen is not known.

PCR amplification relied on 60 Vbeta primers (plus 13 Jbeta primers). Clones were sequenced by immunoSEQ multiplex PCR, and TCRdb holds only the in-frame ones, with some missing. There are some 200,000 clones in the sample; around 64% occur only once, and less than 3% lies in the top ten. The chain joins TRBV9 to TRBJ2-7; 8 bases match TRBD2. The receptor was isolated from a man in his forties in good health and CMV-seropositive. Specimen: PBMCs. Here the CDR3 DNA reads TGTGCCAGCAGCAGCCGGGGAGCGGGGGACTCCTACGAGCAGTACTTC. The encoded protein is CASSSRGAGDSYEQYF.